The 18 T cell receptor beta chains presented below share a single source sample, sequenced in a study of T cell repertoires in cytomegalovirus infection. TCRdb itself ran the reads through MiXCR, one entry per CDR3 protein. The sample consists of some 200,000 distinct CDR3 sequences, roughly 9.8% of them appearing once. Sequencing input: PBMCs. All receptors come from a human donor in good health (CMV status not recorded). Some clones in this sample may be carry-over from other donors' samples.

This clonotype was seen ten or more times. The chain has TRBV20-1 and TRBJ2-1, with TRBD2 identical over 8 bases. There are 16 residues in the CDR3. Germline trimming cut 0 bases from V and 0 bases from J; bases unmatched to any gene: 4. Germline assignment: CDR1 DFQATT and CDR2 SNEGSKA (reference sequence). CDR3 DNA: TGCAGTGCTAGAGATCCCAGCGGGAGCTCCTACAATGAGCAGTTCTTC. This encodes CSARDPSGSSYNEQFF.

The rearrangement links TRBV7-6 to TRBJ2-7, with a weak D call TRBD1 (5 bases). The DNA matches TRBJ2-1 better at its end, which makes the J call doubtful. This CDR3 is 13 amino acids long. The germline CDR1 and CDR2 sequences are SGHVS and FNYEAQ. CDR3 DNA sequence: TGTGCCAGCTCCTTGGACAACCTCTACGAGCAGTTCTTC. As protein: CASSLDNLYEQFF.

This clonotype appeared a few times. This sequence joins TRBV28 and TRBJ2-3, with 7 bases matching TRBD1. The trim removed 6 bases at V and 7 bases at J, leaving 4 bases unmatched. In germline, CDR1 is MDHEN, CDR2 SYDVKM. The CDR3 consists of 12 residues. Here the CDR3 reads CASRGGQHTQYF. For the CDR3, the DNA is TGTGCCAGCAGAGGGGGACAGCATACGCAGTATTTT.

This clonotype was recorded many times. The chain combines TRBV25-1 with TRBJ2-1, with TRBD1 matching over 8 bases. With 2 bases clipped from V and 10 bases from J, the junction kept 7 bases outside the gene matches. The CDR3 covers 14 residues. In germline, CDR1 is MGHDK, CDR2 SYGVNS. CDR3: CASSEMTDRVEQFF. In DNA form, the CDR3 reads TGTGCCAGCAGTGAAATGACGGACAGGGTCGAGCAGTTCTTC.

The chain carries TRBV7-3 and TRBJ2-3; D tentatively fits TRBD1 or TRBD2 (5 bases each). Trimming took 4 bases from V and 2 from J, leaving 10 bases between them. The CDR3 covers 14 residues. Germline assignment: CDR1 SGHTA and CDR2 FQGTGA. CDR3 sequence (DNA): TGTGCCAGCAGCTCCCGGGACGCCACAGATACGCAGTATTTT. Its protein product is CASSSRDATDTQYF.

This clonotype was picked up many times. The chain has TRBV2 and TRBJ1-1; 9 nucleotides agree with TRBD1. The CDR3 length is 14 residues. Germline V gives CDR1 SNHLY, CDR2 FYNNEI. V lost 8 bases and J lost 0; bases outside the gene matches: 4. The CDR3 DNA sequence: TGTGCCAGCGGACAGGGGACCATGAACACTGAAGCTTTCTTT. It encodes CASGQGTMNTEAFF.

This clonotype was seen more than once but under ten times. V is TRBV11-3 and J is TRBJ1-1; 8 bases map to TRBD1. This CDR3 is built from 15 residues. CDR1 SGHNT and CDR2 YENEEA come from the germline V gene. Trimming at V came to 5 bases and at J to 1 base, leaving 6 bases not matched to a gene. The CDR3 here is CASSPGQGENTEAFF. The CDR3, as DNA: TGTGCCAGCAGCCCAGGACAGGGAGAGAACACTGAAGCTTTCTTT.

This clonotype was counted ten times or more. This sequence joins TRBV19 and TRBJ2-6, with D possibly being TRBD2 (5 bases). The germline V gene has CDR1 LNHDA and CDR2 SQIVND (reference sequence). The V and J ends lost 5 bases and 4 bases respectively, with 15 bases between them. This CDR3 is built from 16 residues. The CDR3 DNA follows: TGTGCCAGTAGTCCACAACGGGATCCCGGGGCCAACGTCCTGACTTTC. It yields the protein CASSPQRDPGANVLTF.

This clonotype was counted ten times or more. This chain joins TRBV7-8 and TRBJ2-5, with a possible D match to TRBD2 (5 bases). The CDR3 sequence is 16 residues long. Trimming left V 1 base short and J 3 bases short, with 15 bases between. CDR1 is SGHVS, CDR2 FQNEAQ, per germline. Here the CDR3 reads CASSLEIYGNEETQYF. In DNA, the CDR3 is TGTGCCAGCAGCTTAGAAATATACGGGAATGAAGAGACCCAGTACTTC.

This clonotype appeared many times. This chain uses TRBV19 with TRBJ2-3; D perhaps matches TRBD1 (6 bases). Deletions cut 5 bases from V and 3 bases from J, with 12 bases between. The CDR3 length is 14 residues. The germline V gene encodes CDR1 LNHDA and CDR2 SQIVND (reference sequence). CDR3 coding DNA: TGTGCCAGTAGTCCCGACACAGGGACAGATACGCAGTATTTT. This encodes CASSPDTGTDTQYF.

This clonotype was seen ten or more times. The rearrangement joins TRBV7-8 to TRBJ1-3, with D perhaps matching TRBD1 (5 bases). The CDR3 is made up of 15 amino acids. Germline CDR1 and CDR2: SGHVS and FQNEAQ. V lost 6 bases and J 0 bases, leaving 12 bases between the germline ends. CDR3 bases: TGTGCCAGCAGAACCGGGACGAGCTCTGGAAACACCATATATTTT. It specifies CASRTGTSSGNTIYF. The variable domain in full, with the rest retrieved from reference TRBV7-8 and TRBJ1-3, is GAGVSQSPRYKVAKRGQDVALRCDPISGHVSLFWYQQALGQGPEFLTYFQNEAQLDKSGLPSDRFFAERPEGSVSTLKIQRTQQEDSAVYLCASRTGTSSGNTIYFGEGSWLTVV.

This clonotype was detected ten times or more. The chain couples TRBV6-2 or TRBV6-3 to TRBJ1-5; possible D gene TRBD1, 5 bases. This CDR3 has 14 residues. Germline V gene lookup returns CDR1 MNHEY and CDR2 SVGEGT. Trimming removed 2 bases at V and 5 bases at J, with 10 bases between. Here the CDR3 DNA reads TGTGCCAGCAGTTACACCCAGGGCTATCAGCCCCAGCATTTT. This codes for CASSYTQGYQPQHF.

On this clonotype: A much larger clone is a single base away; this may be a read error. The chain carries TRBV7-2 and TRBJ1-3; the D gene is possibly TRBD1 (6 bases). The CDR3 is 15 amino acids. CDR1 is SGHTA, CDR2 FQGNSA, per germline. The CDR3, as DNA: TGTGCCAACAGCTTAGTTCGGGGGCGGGGAAACACCATATATTTT. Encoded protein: CANSLVRGRGNTIYF.

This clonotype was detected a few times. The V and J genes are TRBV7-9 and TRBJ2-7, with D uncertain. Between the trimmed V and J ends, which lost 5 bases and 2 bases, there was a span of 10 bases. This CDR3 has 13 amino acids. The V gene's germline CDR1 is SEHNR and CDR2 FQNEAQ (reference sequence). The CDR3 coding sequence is TGTGCCAGCAGCCCCCCGGGTACCTACGAGCAGTACTTC. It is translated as CASSPPGTYEQYF.

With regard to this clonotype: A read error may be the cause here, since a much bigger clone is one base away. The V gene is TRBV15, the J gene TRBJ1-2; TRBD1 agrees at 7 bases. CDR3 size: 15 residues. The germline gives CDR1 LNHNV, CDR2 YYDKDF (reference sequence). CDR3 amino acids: CAISRAPTGNYGYTF. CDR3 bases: TGTGCCATCAGCAGAGCCCCGACAGGGAACTATGGCTACACCTTC.

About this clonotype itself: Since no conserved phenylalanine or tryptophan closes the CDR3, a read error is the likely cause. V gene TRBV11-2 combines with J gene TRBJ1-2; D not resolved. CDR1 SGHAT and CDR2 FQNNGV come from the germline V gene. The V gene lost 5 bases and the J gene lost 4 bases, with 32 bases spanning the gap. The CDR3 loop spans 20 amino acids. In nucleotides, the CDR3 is TGTGCCAGCAGCCCATTAAACGAACAGCGTAAGCAGCCATCCAGCTATGGCTACACCTGC. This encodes CASSPLNEQRKQPSSYGYTC.

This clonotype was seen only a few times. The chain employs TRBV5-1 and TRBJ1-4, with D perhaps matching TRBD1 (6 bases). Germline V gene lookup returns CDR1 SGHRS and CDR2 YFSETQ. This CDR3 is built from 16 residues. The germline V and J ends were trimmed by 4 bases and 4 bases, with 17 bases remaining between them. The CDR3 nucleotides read TGCGCCAGCAGCCGGGGGCGGGCAGCAAATAATGAAAAACTGTTTTTT. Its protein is CASSRGRAANNEKLFF.

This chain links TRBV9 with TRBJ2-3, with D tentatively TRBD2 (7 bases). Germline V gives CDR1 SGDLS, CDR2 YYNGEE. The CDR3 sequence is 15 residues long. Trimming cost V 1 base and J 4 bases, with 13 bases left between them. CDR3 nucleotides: TGTGCCAGCAGCGTATCCGGGGGGCCCGCAGATACGCAGTATTTT. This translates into CASSVSGGPADTQYF. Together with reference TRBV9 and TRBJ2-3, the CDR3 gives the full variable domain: DSGVTQTPKHLITATGQRVTLRCSPRSGDLSVYWYQQSLDQGLQFLIQYYNGEERAKGNILERFSAQQFPDLHSELNLSSLELGDSALYFCASSVSGGPADTQYFGPGTRLTVL.